This entry lists 19 T cell receptor beta chains sequenced from one sample in a study of control samples from healthy donors and cancer patients. Clones were read by immunoSEQ multiplex PCR, and TCRdb kept only the in-frame ones, dropping some. The sample lists 160,000 or so clones, 93% seen once, with 2% to 2.5% in the top ten. Specimen: blood. The source is a man aged 50 to 59 in good health.

The CDR3 DNA reads as TGTGCCAGCTCACGACAGGGGACTAGCGGGAGAGGTCAAGAGACCCAGTACTTC. Residues: CASSRQGTSGRGQETQYF. The gene calls are TRBV18 and TRBJ2-5, with 14 bases fitting TRBD2. Trimming at V came to 4 bases and at J to 2 bases, leaving 9 bases not matched to a gene. The length of the CDR3 is 18 residues. The V gene's germline CDR1 is KGHSH and CDR2 LQKENI.

This clone has only one observation. The chain's CDR3 is CASSSSSGRGNEQYF. The DNA of the CDR3 is TGTGCCAGCAGCTCGTCCAGCGGGAGAGGCAACGAGCAGTACTTC. The chain employs TRBV5-4 and TRBJ2-7, with 8 nucleotides matching TRBD2. Germline V gives CDR1 SGHNT, CDR2 YYREEE (reference sequence). The CDR3 is made up of 15 amino acids. V dropped 3 bases and J dropped 5; count of bases not matched to a gene: 10.

The V and J genes are TRBV5-1 and TRBJ2-7, with 7 nucleotides matching TRBD1. CDR3 size: 16 residues. CDR1 and CDR2 from the germline V gene are SGHRS and YFSETQ. The ends lost 6 bases at V and 0 bases at J; junction bases unmatched: 12. The chain's CDR3 is CASNRGTTGSSYEQYF. CDR3 DNA sequence: TGCGCCAGCAATAGGGGCACGACAGGGAGCTCCTACGAGCAGTACTTC. The full variable domain, completed using reference TRBV5-1 and TRBJ2-7, is KAGVTQTPRYLIKTRGQQVTLSCSPISGHRSVSWYQQTPGQGLQFLFEYFSETQRNKGNFPGRFSGRQFSNSRSEMNVSTLELGDSALYLCASNRGTTGSSYEQYFGPGTRLTVT.

The rearrangement joins TRBV5-6 to TRBJ1-2, with 9 bases fitting TRBD1. The V and J ends lost 3 bases and 6 bases, in that order; junction bases with no gene match: 9. Germline V gives CDR1 SGHDT, CDR2 YYEEEE. The CDR3 has 15 amino acids. The CDR3 bases are TGTGCCAGCAGCTACTCCCCGGGACAGGGTAATGGCTACACCTTC. It is translated as CASSYSPGQGNGYTF.

The V and J genes are TRBV5-4 and TRBJ1-2; no firm D call. The CDR3 extends over 14 amino acids. Germline values: CDR1 SGHNT, CDR2 YYREEE (reference sequence). With 0 bases removed from V and 2 bases from J, the gap between germline ends came to 8 bases. DNA of the CDR3: TGTGCCAGCAGCTTGGACACTCTGAACTATGGCTACACCTTC. This encodes CASSLDTLNYGYTF.

The chain links TRBV21-1 to TRBJ2-4. TRBV21-1 is reported as a pseudogene. This CDR3 has 15 amino acids. In DNA, the CDR3 is TGTGCCAGCAGCATCCCCGACCCCACGGAAAACATTCAGTACTTC. This codes for CASSIPDPTENIQYF.

The chain uses TRBV18 and TRBJ2-7; possibly TRBD1 for D (6 bases). Germline assignment: CDR1 KGHSH and CDR2 LQKENI. The CDR3 runs 13 residues. V was cut by 10 bases and J by 5 bases, with 18 bases left in between. CDR3 amino acids: CATSRGPLDEQYF. The CDR3 bases are TGTGCCACCAGCAGGGGCCCCCTTGACGAGCAGTACTTC.

This sequence joins TRBV7-9 and TRBJ1-3, with D unclear. Germline assignment: CDR1 SEHNR and CDR2 FQNEAQ (reference sequence). This CDR3 contains 14 residues. Deletions cut 8 bases from V and 2 bases from J, with 13 bases between. As DNA, the CDR3 is TGTGCCAGCCAAGACATCTTAGCTGGAAACACCATATATTTT. Amino acid sequence: CASQDILAGNTIYF.

The chain employs TRBV6-5 and TRBJ1-5; D gene ambiguous. Trimming shortened V by 2 bases and J by 7 bases, and 12 bases separated the two germline ends. Per the germline V gene, CDR1 is MNHEY and CDR2 is SVGAGI. CDR3 length: 14 amino acids. The CDR3 reads CASSYSHSGQPQHF. Written as DNA, the CDR3 is TGTGCCAGCAGTTACAGCCATTCCGGGCAGCCCCAGCATTTT.

The rearrangement uses TRBV28 and TRBJ2-7; tentative D call: TRBD1 (6 bases). From germline, CDR1 is MDHEN and CDR2 SYDVKM. The CDR3 consists of 15 residues. Trimming took 7 bases from V and 4 from J, leaving 20 bases between them. The CDR3 is CASNRPATGFYEQYF. CDR3 bases: TGTGCCAGCAACCGCCCGGCCACAGGGTTTTACGAGCAGTACTTC.

The chain employs TRBV11-3 and TRBJ2-2, with D unresolved. The CDR3 extends over 12 amino acids. V was pared by 5 bases and J by 7 bases, with 8 bases between. CDR1 SGHNT and CDR2 YENEEA come from the germline V gene. The CDR3 nucleotides read TGTGCCAGCAGCCTGGGAAGCGGGGAGCTGTTTTTT. Protein sequence: CASSLGSGELFF.

V usage is TRBV5-6 and J usage is TRBJ2-7, with unresolved D. The CDR3 runs to 15 residues. Per the germline V gene, CDR1 is SGHDT and CDR2 is YYEEEE. The V end was cut by 0 bases, the J end by 2 bases, with 12 bases between. CDR3 DNA: TGTGCCAGCAGCTTGGAGGGCGGCGACGCCTACGAGCAGTACTTC. Encoded protein: CASSLEGGDAYEQYF. The variable domain in full, completed from reference TRBV5-6 and TRBJ2-7, reads DAGVTQSPTHLIKTRGQQVTLRCSPKSGHDTVSWYQQALGQGPQFIFQYYEEEERQRGNFPDRFSGHQFPNYSSELNVNALLLGDSALYLCASSLEGGDAYEQYFGPGTRLTVT.

This clone showed up just once. The chain employs TRBV3-1 (or the pseudogene TRBV3-2) and TRBJ2-3; 14 bases fit TRBD2. Germline V gene lookup returns CDR1 LGHDT and CDR2 YNNKEL (reference sequence). The trim removed 4 bases at V and 4 bases at J, leaving 4 bases unmatched. The CDR3 is 16 amino acids. CDR3 region: CASSPGTSGSADTQYF. The DNA of the CDR3 is TGTGCCAGCAGCCCAGGGACTAGCGGGAGTGCAGATACGCAGTATTTT.

This chain joins TRBV18 and TRBJ2-2; possibly TRBD2 for D (6 bases). V was clipped by 3 bases and J by 6 bases, with 11 bases between them. The germline V gene encodes CDR1 KGHSH and CDR2 LQKENI. The CDR3 extends over 14 amino acids. CDR3 residues: CASSPSGEAGELFF. CDR3 sequence (DNA): TGTGCCAGCTCACCCTCGGGGGAAGCCGGGGAGCTGTTTTTT.

The V call is TRBV19, the J call TRBJ2-1; 11 positions match TRBD2. The CDR3 sequence is 14 residues long. CDR1 and CDR2 from the germline V gene are LNHDA and SQIVND (reference sequence). V was clipped by 6 bases and J by 14 bases; unmatched bases: 12. The CDR3 DNA is TGTGCCAGTAGCCCGGGACTAGCGGCCCGAGGTGAGTTCTTC. Residues: CASSPGLAARGEFF.

This clone was recorded only once. The chain recombines TRBV15 with TRBJ2-1; 12 bases are shared with TRBD2. The CDR3 is 17 amino acids. The trim removed 5 bases at V and 1 base at J, leaving 6 bases unmatched. Germline values: CDR1 LNHNV, CDR2 YYDKDF (reference sequence). In DNA form, the CDR3 reads TGTGCCACCAGCCGACGGACTAGCGGGAATTCCTACAATGAGCAGTTCTTC. It yields the protein CATSRRTSGNSYNEQFF.

The chain couples TRBV27 to TRBJ1-6; D may be TRBD1 (6 bases). The V gene lost 2 bases and the J gene lost 7 bases, with 12 bases spanning the gap. The CDR3 is made up of 15 amino acids. Germline V gene data show CDR1 as MNHEY and CDR2 as SMNVEV (reference sequence). The CDR3 nucleotides read TGTGCCAGCAGTTTAACGTCAGGGGAAAATTCACCCCTCCACTTT. This sequence encodes CASSLTSGENSPLHF.

The chain has TRBV7-6 and TRBJ1-1; D remains ambiguous. V lost 8 bases and J lost 9, with 4 bases in between. The CDR3 covers 8 residues. Germline CDR1 is SGHVS and CDR2 is FNYEAQ. CDR3 sequence reads: CASLQAFF. CDR3 bases: TGTGCCAGCCTTCAAGCTTTCTTT.

This clone was seen only once. This chain uses TRBV5-1 with TRBJ1-2; D gene uncertain. CDR1 and CDR2 (germline): SGHRS, YFSETQ. The CDR3 contains 14 residues. The germline V and J ends were trimmed by 2 bases and 2 bases, with 10 bases remaining between them. CDR3: CASSFFERNYGYTF. In DNA form, the CDR3 reads TGCGCCAGCAGCTTCTTTGAAAGGAACTATGGCTACACCTTC.